This T cell receptor (beta chain) derives from a study of CD8+CD57+ T cells in acquired aplastic anemia. J was trimmed by 8 bases and V by 5 bases; bases with no gene match: 10. CDR3 length equals 16 residues. Germline V gene data show CDR1 as LNHDA and CDR2 as SQIVND (reference sequence). The template used for profiling TCR beta VDJ and CDR3 was genomic DNA. TCRdb re-called the reads with MiXCR, one entry per CDR3 protein. The repertoire holds roughly 290,000 distinct CDR3 sequences, approximately 57% seen once, with under 1.5% in the top ten. Patients included in sequencing had previously demonstrated CD8+CD57+ cell expansion by flow cytometry.

V and J are TRBV19 and TRBJ1-6, with 9 bases that match TRBD1. The clonotype comes from a human donor with aplastic anemia. The material sequenced was sorted CD4+, CD8+, or CD8+CD57+ T cells (not recorded which) from PBMCs. Here the CDR3 reads CASSANSGTGYSPLHF. Written as DNA, the CDR3 is TGTGCCAGTAGTGCCAACTCCGGGACAGGGTATTCACCCCTCCACTTT.